Here is one T cell receptor beta chain with its context. The antigen is unknown. This sample is drawn from a study of T cells after yellow fever vaccination. The study, taken as a whole, reports: The secondary response was weaker, and its peak arrived faster, on day 5 versus 15. Most clones from primary vaccination were detected again post-booster (around 96% CD4, about 85% CD8). Abundant clonotypes from the bulk population could have been carried over as contaminants into FACS-sorted repertoires.

MiXCR, applied by TCRdb to the 5' RACE reads, yields one record per CDR3 protein. The sample comprises more than 110,000 distinct CDR3 sequences, 6.6% of which are singletons, and 0.55% to 0.7% rests with the top ten. Trimming took off 0 bases at V and 6 bases at J, with 6 bases between the two ends. This CDR3 is built from 12 residues. CDR1 and CDR2 (germline): DFQATT, SNEGSKA (reference sequence). Sample: CD4+ T cells sorted from PBMCs, taken 10 days after the yellow fever booster vaccination. The chain combines TRBV20-1 with TRBJ1-5; D is undetermined. The clonotype originates from a man aged 30 to 39 who received the YFV17D yellow fever vaccine. The CDR3 bases are TGCAGTGCTAGAGATCGGGGTCAGCCCCAGCATTTT. This gives the protein CSARDRGQPQHF.